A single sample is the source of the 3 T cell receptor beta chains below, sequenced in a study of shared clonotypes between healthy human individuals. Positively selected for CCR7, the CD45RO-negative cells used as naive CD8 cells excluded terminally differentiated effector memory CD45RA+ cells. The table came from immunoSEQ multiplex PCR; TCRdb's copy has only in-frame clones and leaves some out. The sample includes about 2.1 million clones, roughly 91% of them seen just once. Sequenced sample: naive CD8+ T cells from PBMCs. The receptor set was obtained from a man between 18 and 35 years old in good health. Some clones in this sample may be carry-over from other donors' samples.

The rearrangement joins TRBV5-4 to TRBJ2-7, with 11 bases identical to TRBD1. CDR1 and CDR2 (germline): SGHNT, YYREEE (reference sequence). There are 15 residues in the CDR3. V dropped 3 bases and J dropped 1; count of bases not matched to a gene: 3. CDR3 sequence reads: CASSSGQGGSYEQYF. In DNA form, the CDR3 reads TGTGCCAGCAGCTCGGGACAGGGGGGGTCCTACGAGCAGTACTTC.

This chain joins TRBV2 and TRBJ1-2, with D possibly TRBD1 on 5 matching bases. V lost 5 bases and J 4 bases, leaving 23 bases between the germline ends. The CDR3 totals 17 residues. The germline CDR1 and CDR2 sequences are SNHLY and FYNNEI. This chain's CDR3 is CASSSTVAGRGLYGYTF. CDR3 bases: TGTGCCAGCAGTTCAACCGTAGCGGGACGGGGTCTCTATGGCTACACCTTC.

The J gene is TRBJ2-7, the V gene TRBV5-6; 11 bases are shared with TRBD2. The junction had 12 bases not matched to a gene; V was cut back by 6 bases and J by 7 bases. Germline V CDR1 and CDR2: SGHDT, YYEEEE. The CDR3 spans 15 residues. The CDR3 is CASISGRAGEFEQYF. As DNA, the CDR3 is TGTGCCAGCATTAGCGGGAGGGCCGGTGAGTTTGAGCAGTACTTC.